The 13 T cell receptor beta chains below all came from one sample that was sequenced in a study of blood T cells in healthy people across ages. It was with a sample-barcoded 5' primer and a J-beta primer mix that a second PCR of about 7 to 12 cycles was run. TCRdb ran MiXCR on the 5' RACE reads and lists one entry per CDR3 protein. This table has 630,000 or so distinct CDR3 sequences, about 30% appearing once. Sequencing was carried out using blood. All receptors derive from a woman over 75 in good health.

This chain links TRBV5-1 with TRBJ2-4; 10 nucleotides align to TRBD2. Unmatched junction bases numbered 12, after V lost 4 bases and J lost 5 bases. This CDR3 contains 17 residues. Germline V gives CDR1 SGHRS, CDR2 YFSETQ. CDR3 DNA: TGCGCCAGCAGCGAGACCTGGGGGCTAGCGGGGGAAAACATTCAGTACTTC. Amino acid sequence: CASSETWGLAGENIQYF.

In this sample, this clonotype turned up many times. This chain connects TRBV7-2 to TRBJ2-5; 14 positions agree with TRBD2. The CDR3 is made up of 18 amino acids. After removal of 1 base from V and 3 bases from J, the junction contained 7 bases not matched to a gene. CDR1 and CDR2 from the germline V gene are SGHTA and FQGNSA. Written as DNA, the CDR3 is TGTGCCAGCAGCTTAGGCGGACTAGCGGGGGGTTTTAAAGAGACCCAGTACTTC. Translation: CASSLGGLAGGFKETQYF.

To note about this clonotype: This may arise from a read error, as a much more abundant clone is one base away. The genes are TRBV5-6 and TRBJ1-2; D may be TRBD1 (5 bases). The length of the CDR3 is 13 residues. The V gene's germline CDR1 is SGHDT and CDR2 YYEEEE. V lost 5 bases and J 4 bases, leaving 12 bases between the germline ends. The CDR3 nucleotides are TGTGCCAGCAGGCTGGGACCGAGCTATGGCTACACCTTC. This sequence encodes CASRLGPSYGYTF.

This clonotype was counted a single time. A read error may be the cause here, since a much bigger clone is one base away. The CDR3: CASSPPGEQEQPQHF. The CDR3 DNA follows: TGCGCCAGCAGCCCACCGGGCGAGCAGGAGCAGCCCCAGCATTTT. The chain employs TRBV5-1 and TRBJ1-5; D gene uncertain. This CDR3 contains 15 residues. The germline gives CDR1 SGHRS, CDR2 YFSETQ. V dropped 4 bases and J dropped 7 bases, with 18 bases sitting between them. The variable domain in full, completed from reference TRBV5-1 and TRBJ1-5, reads KAGVTQTPRYLIKTRGQQVTLSCSPISGHRSVSWYQQTPGQGLQFLFEYFSETQRNKGNFPGRFSGRQFSNSRSEMNVSTLELGDSALYLCASSPPGEQEQPQHFGDGTRLSIL.

Worth noting for this clonotype: Just one base apart from a much larger clone, this may be a read error. This chain joins TRBV5-1 and TRBJ2-7; 9 nucleotides line up with TRBD2. Germline lookup yields CDR1 SGHRS and CDR2 YFSETQ. V lost 0 bases, J lost 7 bases, and 8 bases stayed unmatched. The CDR3 is 15 amino acids. The CDR3, as DNA: TGCGCCAGCAGCTTGGTGTCTAGCGGGGTCAATGAGCAGTACTTC. Amino acids: CASSLVSSGVNEQYF.

This clonotype was seen many times. The chain uses TRBV5-1 and TRBJ2-1, with D unresolved. CDR1 SGHRS and CDR2 YFSETQ come from the germline V gene. The CDR3 totals 12 residues. Trimming left V 4 bases short and J 5 bases short, with 7 bases between. The CDR3 is CASSPPHNEQFF. CDR3 nucleotides: TGCGCCAGCAGCCCCCCCCACAATGAGCAGTTCTTC.

This clonotype has ten or more counts. J is TRBJ2-5 and V is TRBV10-3; the match to TRBD2 covers 11 bases. CDR1 is ENHRY and CDR2 is SYGVKD in the germline V gene. J gave up 4 bases and V 4 bases, and 5 bases lay outside the gene matches. The CDR3 length is 15 residues. CDR3 nucleotides: TGTGCCATCAGTGGTAGCGGGGGGGCCGGAGAGACCCAGTACTTC. Protein sequence: CAISGSGGAGETQYF.

This clonotype showed up just a few times. Just one base apart from a much larger clone, this may be a read error. The chain has TRBV7-8 and TRBJ2-1; no clear D. The CDR3 runs 14 residues. The germline V gene encodes CDR1 SGHVS and CDR2 FQNEAQ. CDR3 amino acids: CVSSPRTRSNEQFF. The DNA of the CDR3 is TGTGTCAGCAGCCCCCGGACCCGGAGCAATGAGCAGTTCTTC.

The V call is TRBV5-1, the J call TRBJ2-1; D remains ambiguous. Germline V gene lookup returns CDR1 SGHRS and CDR2 YFSETQ. Trimming shortened V by 0 bases and J by 7 bases, and 5 bases separated the two germline ends. CDR3 length: 12 amino acids. The CDR3 sequence is CASSLDANEQFF. The CDR3 DNA sequence: TGCGCCAGCAGCTTGGACGCGAATGAGCAGTTCTTC. The full variable domain, rest sourced from reference TRBV5-1 and TRBJ2-1, is KAGVTQTPRYLIKTRGQQVTLSCSPISGHRSVSWYQQTPGQGLQFLFEYFSETQRNKGNFPGRFSGRQFSNSRSEMNVSTLELGDSALYLCASSLDANEQFFGPGTRLTVL.

This clonotype was observed at least ten times. The chain uses TRBV20-1 and TRBJ2-3; D is perhaps TRBD2 (7 bases). CDR3 length: 16 residues. Germline assignment: CDR1 DFQATT and CDR2 SNEGSKA (reference sequence). With 0 bases removed from V and 2 bases from J, the gap between germline ends came to 15 bases. The CDR3 DNA is TGCAGTGCTAGAGATCTTTGGGGGGGCAACACAGATACGCAGTATTTT. Amino acid sequence: CSARDLWGGNTDTQYF.

This clonotype was observed once. The chain uses TRBV20-1 and TRBJ2-5; 8 positions match TRBD2. TRBJ2-7 explains the end of the DNA better; the J call may be wrong. CDR3 length: 15 residues. Germline V CDR1 and CDR2: DFQATT, SNEGSKA (reference sequence). The chain's CDR3 is CSVELLSGSLNEQYF. Here the CDR3 DNA reads TGCAGTGTCGAGCTGCTAAGCGGGAGTCTAAACGAGCAGTACTTC.

A few counts support this clonotype. The chain joins TRBV6-2 or TRBV6-3 to TRBJ1-5, with D possibly matching TRBD1 (5 bases). V shed 0 bases and J shed 0 bases, with 12 bases lying between them. The germline V gene encodes CDR1 MNHEY and CDR2 SVGEGT. CDR3 length: 17 amino acids. The CDR3 DNA reads as TGTGCCAGCAGTTACTCGCGGGACGGCCATAGCAATCAGCCCCAGCATTTT. Translated, it gives CASSYSRDGHSNQPQHF.

In its sample, this clonotype was seen many times. The V and J genes are TRBV30 and TRBJ2-1, with D unresolved. Trimming pared 2 bases from V and 9 bases from J, leaving 11 bases between. In germline, CDR1 is GTSNPN, CDR2 SVGIG (reference sequence). The length of the CDR3 is 12 residues. CDR3 nucleotides: TGTGCCTGGAGTCAGAGAGGCGGTGAGCAGTTCTTC. Translated, it gives CAWSQRGGEQFF.